This passage covers 16 T cell receptor beta chains from one sample sequenced in a study of blood T cell repertoires in COVID-19. Clones were sequenced by immunoSEQ multiplex PCR, and TCRdb holds only the in-frame ones, with some missing. In the table there are tens of thousands of clones, about nine tenths of which are singletons. The sample taken for sequencing was peripheral blood. The receptors were sampled from a man in his 60s with acute or convalescent COVID-19.

The chain carries TRBV5-1 and TRBJ1-2; possibly TRBD1 for D (5 bases). CDR1 SGHRS and CDR2 YFSETQ come from the germline V gene. The CDR3 has 16 residues. The germline V and J ends were trimmed by 1 base and 1 base, with 14 bases remaining between them. The CDR3 here is CASSLYHRGVNYGYTF. The CDR3 nucleotides are TGCGCCAGCAGCTTGTACCATCGGGGGGTTAACTATGGCTACACCTTC.

J is TRBJ2-7 and V is TRBV5-1; tentatively, D is TRBD1 (6 bases). Per the germline V gene, CDR1 is SGHRS and CDR2 is YFSETQ. The CDR3 runs to 15 residues. Trimming took off 4 bases at V and 7 bases at J, with 21 bases between the two ends. In DNA form, the CDR3 reads TGCGCCAGCAGCGAGACGACGGGCCCCCAGGGGGAGCAGTACTTC. It codes for CASSETTGPQGEQYF.

The rearrangement joins TRBV29-1 to TRBJ2-6; D not resolved. Germline CDR1 and CDR2: SQVTM and ANQGSEA. V lost 4 bases, J lost 2 bases, and 3 bases lay in between. The CDR3 consists of 12 residues. The CDR3, as DNA: TGCAGCGTTGCCACTGGGGCCAACGTCCTGACTTTC. This encodes CSVATGANVLTF.

The genes are TRBV7-2 and TRBJ1-5, with D perhaps matching TRBD1 (6 bases). Trimming shortened V by 5 bases and J by 1 base, and 15 bases separated the two germline ends. The germline gives CDR1 SGHTA, CDR2 FQGNSA. The CDR3 spans 16 residues. The CDR3 nucleotides read TGTGCCAGCAGCCTTATGCAGGGGCGAAGCAATCAGCCCCAGCATTTT. This translates into CASSLMQGRSNQPQHF.

The chain carries TRBV6-6 and TRBJ1-2, with D hard to call. Trimming cost V 0 bases and J 1 base, with 6 bases left between them. Germline lookup yields CDR1 MNHNY and CDR2 SVGAGI (reference sequence). The CDR3 sequence is 14 residues long. CDR3 residues: CASSYSTDNYGYTF. CDR3 bases: TGTGCCAGCAGTTACTCGACTGATAACTATGGCTACACCTTC.

The rearrangement links TRBV7-9 to TRBJ1-1; tentative D call: TRBD1 (5 bases). The V and J ends lost 7 bases and 1 base respectively, with 16 bases between them. Germline CDR1 and CDR2: SEHNR and FQNEAQ (reference sequence). The CDR3 has 15 residues. CDR3 residues: CASTFKLGQNTEAFF. CDR3 DNA sequence: TGTGCCAGCACCTTTAAACTTGGACAGAACACTGAAGCTTTCTTT. The whole variable domain, remainder taken from reference TRBV7-9 and TRBJ1-1, is DTGVSQNPRHKITKRGQNVTFRCDPISEHNRLYWYRQTLGQGPEFLTYFQNEAQLEKSRLLSDRFSAERPKGSFSTLEIQRTEQGDSAMYLCASTFKLGQNTEAFFGQGTRLTVV.

The genes are TRBV6-5 and TRBJ1-1; 8 bases are a match to TRBD1. Germline CDR1 and CDR2: MNHEY and SVGAGI. The CDR3 has 14 amino acids. Unmatched junction bases numbered 5, after V lost 6 bases and J lost 2 bases. CDR3 loop: CASRSQGGNTEAFF. CDR3 nucleotides: TGTGCCAGCAGATCACAGGGGGGCAACACTGAAGCTTTCTTT.

This clone was seen just once. The chain is built from TRBV5-1 and TRBJ2-1, with 9 nucleotides matching TRBD2. Germline V lookup: CDR1 SGHRS, CDR2 YFSETQ. Trimming at V came to 4 bases and at J to 5 bases, leaving 7 bases not matched to a gene. The CDR3 spans 15 residues. CDR3 amino acids: CASSPLAGANNEQFF. In nucleotides, the CDR3 is TGCGCCAGCAGCCCTTTAGCGGGGGCGAACAATGAGCAGTTCTTC.

The count of this clone is one. The chain couples TRBV9 to TRBJ1-3, with a possible D match to TRBD1 (5 bases). CDR1 and CDR2 (germline): SGDLS, YYNGEE. The V end lost 1 base, the J end lost 0 bases, and 14 bases lay between the germline ends. This CDR3 has 17 amino acids. The CDR3 coding sequence is TGTGCCAGCAGCGTACAACCCCAGGGCCCCTCTGGAAACACCATATATTTT. Amino acids: CASSVQPQGPSGNTIYF.

V gene TRBV23-1 combines with J gene TRBJ2-2, with D unresolved. TRBV23-1 is known as an ORF, though its function is uncertain. The V end lost 9 bases, the J end lost 5 bases, and 10 bases lay between the germline ends. CDR3 length equals 12 residues. CDR3 residues: CARDGATGELFF. The CDR3 coding sequence is TGCGCCAGGGATGGAGCAACCGGGGAGCTGTTTTTT.

The chain combines TRBV6-2 or TRBV6-3 with TRBJ1-2; 9 bases agree with TRBD1. The germline V gene has CDR1 MNHEY and CDR2 SVGEGT. The CDR3 extends over 16 amino acids. V shed 0 bases, J shed 1 base, and the junction held 3 bases outside the gene matches. The CDR3 loop is CASSYSGTGNNYGYTF. CDR3 bases: TGTGCCAGCAGTTACTCCGGGACAGGGAATAACTATGGCTACACCTTC.

DNA for the CDR3: TGCGCCAGCAGCTTTGAGGCTGGAAACACCATATATTTT. Residues: CASSFEAGNTIYF. The rearrangement uses TRBV5-1 and TRBJ1-3; unclear D gene. CDR3 length: 13 residues. Per the germline V gene, CDR1 is SGHRS and CDR2 is YFSETQ. Deletions cut 2 bases from V and 2 bases from J, with 5 bases between.

The genes are TRBV11-2 and TRBJ2-7; the match to TRBD2 covers 8 bases. V lost 5 bases, J lost 3 bases, and 21 bases stayed unmatched. Germline loops: CDR1 SGHAT, CDR2 FQNNGV. CDR3 size: 19 residues. The CDR3 DNA is TGTGCCAGCAGCCTAAGGGGCTCGGGGGGGACCCTGATGGTCTACGAGCAGTACTTC. This gives the protein CASSLRGSGGTLMVYEQYF.

The gene calls are TRBV6-6 and TRBJ1-1; maybe TRBD1 (6 bases). V lost 4 bases to trimming and J lost 0 bases, with 9 bases between them. CDR1 and CDR2 from the germline V gene are MNHNY and SVGAGI (reference sequence). The CDR3 extends over 14 amino acids. CDR3 region: CASSLRDMNTEAFF. The CDR3, as DNA: TGTGCCAGCAGTTTACGGGACATGAACACTGAAGCTTTCTTT.

DNA for the CDR3: TGTGCCAGCAGCTTCACCGGGACTAGCAATGAGCAGTTCTTC. Its protein is CASSFTGTSNEQFF. This chain connects TRBV7-2 to TRBJ2-1; 8 bases match TRBD2. J lost 6 bases, V lost 3 bases, and 4 bases had no gene match. The CDR3 spans 14 residues. Germline-derived CDR1 and CDR2 are SGHTA and FQGNSA.

The chain joins TRBV2 to TRBJ2-1; 9 positions match TRBD1. The length of the CDR3 is 15 residues. V was clipped by 4 bases and J by 3 bases; unmatched bases: 4. Germline CDR1 and CDR2: SNHLY and FYNNEI. CDR3 sequence (DNA): TGTGCCAGCAGTGGTGACAGGGGGATCTACAATGAGCAGTTCTTC. It codes for CASSGDRGIYNEQFF.